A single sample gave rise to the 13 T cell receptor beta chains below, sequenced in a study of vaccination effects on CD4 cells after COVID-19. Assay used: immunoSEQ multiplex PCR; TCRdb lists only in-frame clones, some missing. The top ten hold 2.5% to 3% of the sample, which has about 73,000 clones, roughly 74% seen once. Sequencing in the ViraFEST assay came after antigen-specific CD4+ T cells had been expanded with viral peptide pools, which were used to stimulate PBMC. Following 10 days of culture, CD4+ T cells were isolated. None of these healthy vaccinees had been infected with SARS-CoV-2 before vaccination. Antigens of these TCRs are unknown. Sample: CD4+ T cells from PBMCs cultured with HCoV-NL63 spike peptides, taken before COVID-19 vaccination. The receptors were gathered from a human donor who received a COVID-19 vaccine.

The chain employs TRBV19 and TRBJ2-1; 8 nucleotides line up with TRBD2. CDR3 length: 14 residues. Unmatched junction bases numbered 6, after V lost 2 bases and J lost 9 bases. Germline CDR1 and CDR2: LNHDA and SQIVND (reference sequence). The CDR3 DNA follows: TGTGCCAGTAGTATATTTAGCGGGGTTGCTGAGCAGTTCTTC. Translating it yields CASSIFSGVAEQFF.

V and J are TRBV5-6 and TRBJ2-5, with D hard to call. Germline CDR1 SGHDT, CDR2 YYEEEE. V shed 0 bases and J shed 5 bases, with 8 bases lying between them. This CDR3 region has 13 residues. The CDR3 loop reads CASSLERGETQYF. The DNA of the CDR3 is TGTGCCAGCAGCTTGGAGCGCGGCGAGACCCAGTACTTC. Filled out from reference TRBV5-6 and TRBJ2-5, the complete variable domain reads DAGVTQSPTHLIKTRGQQVTLRCSPKSGHDTVSWYQQALGQGPQFIFQYYEEEERQRGNFPDRFSGHQFPNYSSELNVNALLLGDSALYLCASSLERGETQYFGPGTRLLVL.

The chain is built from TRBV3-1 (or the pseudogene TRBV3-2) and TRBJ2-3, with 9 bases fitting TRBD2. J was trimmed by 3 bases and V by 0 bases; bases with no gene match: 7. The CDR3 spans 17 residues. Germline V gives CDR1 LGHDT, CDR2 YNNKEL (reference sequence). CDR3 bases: TGTGCCAGCAGCCAAGATAGGAATAGCGGGGGTACAGATACGCAGTATTTT. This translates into CASSQDRNSGGTDTQYF.

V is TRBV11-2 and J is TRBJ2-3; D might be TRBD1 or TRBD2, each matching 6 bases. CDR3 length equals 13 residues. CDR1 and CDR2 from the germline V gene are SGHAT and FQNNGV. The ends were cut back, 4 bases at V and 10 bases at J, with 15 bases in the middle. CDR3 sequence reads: CASSSGARGAQYF. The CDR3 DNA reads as TGTGCCAGCAGCTCGGGGGCCCGAGGGGCGCAGTATTTT.

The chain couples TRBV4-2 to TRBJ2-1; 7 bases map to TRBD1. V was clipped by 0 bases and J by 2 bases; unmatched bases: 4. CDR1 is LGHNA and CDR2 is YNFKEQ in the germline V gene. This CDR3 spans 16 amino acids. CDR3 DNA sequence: TGTGCCAGCAGCCAAGAGGAAGGGGGCCCCTACAATGAGCAGTTCTTC. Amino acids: CASSQEEGGPYNEQFF.

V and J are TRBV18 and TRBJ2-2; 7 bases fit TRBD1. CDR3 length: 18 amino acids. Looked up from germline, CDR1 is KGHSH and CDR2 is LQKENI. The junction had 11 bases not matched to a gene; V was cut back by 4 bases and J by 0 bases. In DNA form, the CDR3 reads TGTGCCAGCTCACGAGAAAATGTCGACAGGGCGAACACCGGGGAGCTGTTTTTT. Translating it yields CASSRENVDRANTGELFF.

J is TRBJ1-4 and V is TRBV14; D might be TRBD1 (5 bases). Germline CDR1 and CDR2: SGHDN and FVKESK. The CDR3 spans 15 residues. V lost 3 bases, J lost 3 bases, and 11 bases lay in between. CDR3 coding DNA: TGTGCCAGCAGCCATGGACATCCGCCTAATGAAAAACTGTTTTTT. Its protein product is CASSHGHPPNEKLFF.

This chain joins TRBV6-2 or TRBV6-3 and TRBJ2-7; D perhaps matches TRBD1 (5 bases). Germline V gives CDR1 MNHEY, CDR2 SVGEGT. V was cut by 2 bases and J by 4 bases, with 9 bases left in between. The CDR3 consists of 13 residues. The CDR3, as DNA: TGTGCCAGCAGTTACACCCACAGGTACGAGCAGTACGTC. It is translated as CASSYTHRYEQYV.

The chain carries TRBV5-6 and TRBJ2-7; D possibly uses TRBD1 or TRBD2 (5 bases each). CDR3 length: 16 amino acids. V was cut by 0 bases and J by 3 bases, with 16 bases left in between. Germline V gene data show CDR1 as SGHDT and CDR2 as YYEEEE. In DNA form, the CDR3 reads TGTGCCAGCAGCTTGGGGGAGACAGAGAGGGACTACGAGCAGTACGTC. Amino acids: CASSLGETERDYEQYV.

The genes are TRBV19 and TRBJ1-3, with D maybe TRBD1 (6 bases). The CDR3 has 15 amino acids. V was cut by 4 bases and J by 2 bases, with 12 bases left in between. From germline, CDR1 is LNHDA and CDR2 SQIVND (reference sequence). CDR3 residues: CASSRQAVAGNTIYF. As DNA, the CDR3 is TGTGCCAGTAGTAGACAGGCTGTAGCTGGAAACACCATATATTTT.

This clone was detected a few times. CDR3 nucleotides: TGTGCCAGCAGCTTCAGTCAGCCAGCCTACAATGAGCAGTTCTTC. This sequence encodes CASSFSQPAYNEQFF. The V gene is TRBV11-1, the J gene TRBJ2-1; D remains unclear. V was clipped by 3 bases and J by 2 bases, with 11 bases between them. Germline CDR1 SGHAT, CDR2 FQDESV (reference sequence). The CDR3 contains 15 residues.

Here the CDR3 DNA reads TGTGCCAGCAGCCCAGCTCCCGAATATGGCTACACCTTC. Translation: CASSPAPEYGYTF. V gene TRBV7-3 combines with J gene TRBJ1-2; the D is unclear. CDR3 size: 13 residues. The germline CDR1 and CDR2 sequences are SGHTA and FQGTGA. Deletions cut 5 bases from V and 5 bases from J, with 12 bases between.

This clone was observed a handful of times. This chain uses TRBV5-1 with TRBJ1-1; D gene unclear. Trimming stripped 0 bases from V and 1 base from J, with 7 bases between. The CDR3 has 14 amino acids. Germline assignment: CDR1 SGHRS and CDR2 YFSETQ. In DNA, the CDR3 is TGCGCCAGCAGCTTGGTGGGCAAGAACACTGAAGCTTTCTTT. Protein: CASSLVGKNTEAFF. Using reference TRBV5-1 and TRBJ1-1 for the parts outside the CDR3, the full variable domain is KAGVTQTPRYLIKTRGQQVTLSCSPISGHRSVSWYQQTPGQGLQFLFEYFSETQRNKGNFPGRFSGRQFSNSRSEMNVSTLELGDSALYLCASSLVGKNTEAFFGQGTRLTVV.